Each of the 4 T cell receptor beta chains below was sequenced from the same sample in a study of cytomegalovirus exposure and HLA in healthy donors. The PCR had 60 Vbeta and 13 Jbeta primers. Profiled with immunoSEQ multiplex PCR; TCRdb holds only in-frame clones, not every one. The table for this sample gives fewer than 70,000 clones. Sequencing was done on a sample of PBMCs. Every receptor here comes from a woman younger than 35 in good health and CMV-seronegative.

The chain is built from TRBV4-1 and TRBJ1-1; D remains unclear. This CDR3 region has 15 residues. Trimming removed 3 bases at V and 5 bases at J, with 16 bases between. Looked up from germline, CDR1 is MGHRA and CDR2 is YSYEKL. CDR3: CASSHTTLSGTEAFF. For the CDR3, the DNA is TGCGCCAGCAGCCACACGACCCTCTCGGGGACTGAAGCTTTCTTT.

This rearrangement joins TRBV7-2 to TRBJ2-7; 7 nucleotides align to TRBD2. Germline CDR1 and CDR2: SGHTA and FQGNSA. CDR3 length equals 13 residues. Trimming cost V 5 bases and J 3 bases; bases outside gene matches: 4. The DNA for the CDR3 is TGTGCCAGCAGCCCTGGCGGGGGCTACGAGCAGTACTTC. It codes for CASSPGGGYEQYF.

The CDR3 loop reads CAWSRSWGDNSPLHF. For the CDR3, the DNA is TGTGCCTGGAGCCGGAGTTGGGGGGATAATTCACCCCTCCACTTT. The rearrangement joins TRBV30 to TRBJ1-6; D might be TRBD1 (5 bases). Deletions cut 3 bases from V and 5 bases from J, with 14 bases between. Per the germline V gene, CDR1 is GTSNPN and CDR2 is SVGIG (reference sequence). The CDR3 length is 15 residues.

The rearrangement joins TRBV6-5 to TRBJ2-7, with TRBD2 matching 10 bases. The V segment lost 5 bases and the J segment 7 bases; nucleotides outside the gene matches: 11. CDR1 is MNHEY and CDR2 is SVGAGI in the germline V gene. The CDR3 length is 15 residues. The CDR3 nucleotides are TGTGCCAGCAGTGGGCTAGCGGGAGTGGTAGGAGAGCAGTACTTC. The encoded protein is CASSGLAGVVGEQYF.